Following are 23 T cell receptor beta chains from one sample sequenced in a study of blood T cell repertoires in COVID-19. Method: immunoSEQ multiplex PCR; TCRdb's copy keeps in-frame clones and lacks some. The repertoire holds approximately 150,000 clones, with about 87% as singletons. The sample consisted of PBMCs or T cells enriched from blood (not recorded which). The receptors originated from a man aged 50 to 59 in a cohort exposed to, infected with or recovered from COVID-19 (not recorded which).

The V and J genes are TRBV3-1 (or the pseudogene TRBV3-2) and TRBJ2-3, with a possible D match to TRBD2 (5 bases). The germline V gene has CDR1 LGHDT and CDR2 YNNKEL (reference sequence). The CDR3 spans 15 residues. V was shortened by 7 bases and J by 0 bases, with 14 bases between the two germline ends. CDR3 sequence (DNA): TGTGCCAGCACCGCTGCGGGTGGGAGCACAGATACGCAGTATTTT. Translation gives CASTAAGGSTDTQYF.

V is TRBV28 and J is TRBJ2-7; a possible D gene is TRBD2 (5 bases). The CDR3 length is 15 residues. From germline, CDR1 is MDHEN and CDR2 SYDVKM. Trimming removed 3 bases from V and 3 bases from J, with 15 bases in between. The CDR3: CASSFPRETFYEQYF. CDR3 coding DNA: TGTGCCAGCAGTTTCCCTCGGGAAACCTTCTACGAGCAGTACTTC.

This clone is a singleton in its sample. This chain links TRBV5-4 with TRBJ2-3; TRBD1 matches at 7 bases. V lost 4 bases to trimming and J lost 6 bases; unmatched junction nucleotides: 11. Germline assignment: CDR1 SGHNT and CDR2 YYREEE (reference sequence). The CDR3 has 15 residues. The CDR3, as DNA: TGTGCCAGCAGCCGGGACAGTATTATTGGGGATACGCAGTATTTT. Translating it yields CASSRDSIIGDTQYF. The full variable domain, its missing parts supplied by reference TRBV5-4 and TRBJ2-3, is ETGVTQSPTHLIKTRGQQVTLRCSSQSGHNTVSWYQQALGQGPQFIFQYYREEENGRGNFPPRFSGLQFPNYSSELNVNALELDDSALYLCASSRDSIIGDTQYFGPGTRLTVL.

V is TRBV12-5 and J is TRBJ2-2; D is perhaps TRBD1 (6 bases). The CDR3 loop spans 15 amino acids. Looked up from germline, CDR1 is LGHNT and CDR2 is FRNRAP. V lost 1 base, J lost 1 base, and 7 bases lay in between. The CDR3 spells CASGLDRENTGELFF. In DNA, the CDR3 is TGTGCTAGTGGTTTGGACAGGGAGAACACCGGGGAGCTGTTTTTT.

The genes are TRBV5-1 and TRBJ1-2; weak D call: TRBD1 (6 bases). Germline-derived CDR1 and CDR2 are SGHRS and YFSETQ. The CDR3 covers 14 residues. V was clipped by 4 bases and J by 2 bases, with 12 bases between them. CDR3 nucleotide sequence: TGCGCCAGCAGCACCTTACAGGGAAACTATGGCTACACCTTC. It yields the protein CASSTLQGNYGYTF.

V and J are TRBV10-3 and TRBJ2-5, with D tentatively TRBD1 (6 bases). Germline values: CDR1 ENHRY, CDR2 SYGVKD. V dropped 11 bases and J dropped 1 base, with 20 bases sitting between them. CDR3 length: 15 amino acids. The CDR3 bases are TGTGCCTCGACTCCACGACAGGACACCCAAGAGACCCAGTACTTC. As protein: CASTPRQDTQETQYF.

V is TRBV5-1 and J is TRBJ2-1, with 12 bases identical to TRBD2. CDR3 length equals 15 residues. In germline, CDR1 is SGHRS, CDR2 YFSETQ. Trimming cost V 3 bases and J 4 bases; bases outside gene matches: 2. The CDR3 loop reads CASSSTSGGYNEQFF. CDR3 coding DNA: TGCGCCAGCAGCTCGACTAGCGGGGGATACAATGAGCAGTTCTTC.

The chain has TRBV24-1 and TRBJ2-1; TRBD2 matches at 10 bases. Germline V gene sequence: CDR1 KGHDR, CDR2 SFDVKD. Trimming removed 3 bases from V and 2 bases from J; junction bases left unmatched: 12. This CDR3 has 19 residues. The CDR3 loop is CATSDPGTESGRAYNEQFF. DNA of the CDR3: TGTGCCACCAGTGATCCCGGGACAGAGAGCGGGAGGGCCTACAATGAGCAGTTCTTC.

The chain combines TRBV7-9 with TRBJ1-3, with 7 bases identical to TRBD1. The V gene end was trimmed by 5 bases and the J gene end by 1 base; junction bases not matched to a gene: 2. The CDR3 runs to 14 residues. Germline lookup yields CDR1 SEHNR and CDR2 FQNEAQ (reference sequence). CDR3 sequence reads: CASSPTGSGNTIYF. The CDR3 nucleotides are TGTGCCAGCAGCCCGACAGGGTCTGGAAACACCATATATTTT.

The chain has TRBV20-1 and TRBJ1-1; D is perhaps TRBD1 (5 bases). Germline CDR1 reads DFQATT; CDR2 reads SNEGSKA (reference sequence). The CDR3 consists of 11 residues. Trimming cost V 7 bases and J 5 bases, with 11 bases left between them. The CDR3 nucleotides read TGCAGTGTAAGGGGCAATACTGAAGCTTTCTTT. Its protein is CSVRGNTEAFF.

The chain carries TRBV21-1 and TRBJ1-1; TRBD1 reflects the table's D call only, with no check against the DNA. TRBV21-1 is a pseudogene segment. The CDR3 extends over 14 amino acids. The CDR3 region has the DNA TGTGCCAGCAGCAAAGCGAACAGGAACACTGAAGCTTTCTTT. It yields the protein CASSKANRNTEAFF.

DNA of the CDR3: TGTGCCAGCATGGGAGGGATCACTGAAGCTTTCTTT. This gives the protein CASMGGITEAFF. The genes are TRBV6-5 and TRBJ1-1; D unresolved. CDR1 and CDR2 from the germline V gene are MNHEY and SVGAGI. The CDR3 spans 12 residues. V was pared by 7 bases and J by 4 bases, with 10 bases between.

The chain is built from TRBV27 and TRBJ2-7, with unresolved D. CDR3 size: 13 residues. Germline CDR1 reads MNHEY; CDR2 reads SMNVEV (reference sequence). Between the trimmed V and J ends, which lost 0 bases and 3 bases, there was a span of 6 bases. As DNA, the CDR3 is TGTGCCAGCAGTTTATCACGCGGCTACGAGCAGTACTTC. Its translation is CASSLSRGYEQYF.

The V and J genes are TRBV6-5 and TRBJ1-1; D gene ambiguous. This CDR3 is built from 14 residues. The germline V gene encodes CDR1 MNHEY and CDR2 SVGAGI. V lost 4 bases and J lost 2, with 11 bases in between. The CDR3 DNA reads TGTGCCAGCAGTTTTTGGCCCCCCAACACTGAAGCTTTCTTT. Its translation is CASSFWPPNTEAFF.

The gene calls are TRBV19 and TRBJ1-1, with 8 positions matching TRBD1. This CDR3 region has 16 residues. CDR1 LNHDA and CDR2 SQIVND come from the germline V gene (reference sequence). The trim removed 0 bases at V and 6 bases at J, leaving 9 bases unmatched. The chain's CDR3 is CASSIDPVQGASEAFF. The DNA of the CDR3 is TGTGCCAGTAGTATAGACCCAGTCCAGGGGGCCTCTGAAGCTTTCTTT.

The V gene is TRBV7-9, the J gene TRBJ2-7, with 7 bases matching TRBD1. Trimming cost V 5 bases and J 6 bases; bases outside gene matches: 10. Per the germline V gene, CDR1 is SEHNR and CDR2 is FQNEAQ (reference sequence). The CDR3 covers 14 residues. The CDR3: CASSEPGQSSEQYF. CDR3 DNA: TGTGCCAGCAGCGAACCGGGACAGTCTAGCGAGCAGTACTTC.

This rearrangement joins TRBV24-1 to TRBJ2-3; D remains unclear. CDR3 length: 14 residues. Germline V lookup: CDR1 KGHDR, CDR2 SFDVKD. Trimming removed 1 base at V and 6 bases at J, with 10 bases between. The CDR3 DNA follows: TGTGCCACCAGTGATTTAGCTGACTCCGATACGCAGTATTTT. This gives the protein CATSDLADSDTQYF.

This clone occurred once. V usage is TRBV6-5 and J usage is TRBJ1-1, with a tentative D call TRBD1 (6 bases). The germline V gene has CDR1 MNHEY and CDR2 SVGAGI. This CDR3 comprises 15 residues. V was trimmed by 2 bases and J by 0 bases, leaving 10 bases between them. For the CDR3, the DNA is TGTGCCAGCAGTTACCAACAGGGATTGAACACTGAAGCTTTCTTT. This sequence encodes CASSYQQGLNTEAFF.

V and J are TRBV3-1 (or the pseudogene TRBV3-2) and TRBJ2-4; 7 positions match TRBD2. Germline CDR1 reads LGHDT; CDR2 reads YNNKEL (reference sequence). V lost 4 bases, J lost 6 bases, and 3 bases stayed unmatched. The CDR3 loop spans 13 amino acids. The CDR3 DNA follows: TGTGCCAGCAGCCTTAGGGAGGGAAACATTCAGTACTTC. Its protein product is CASSLREGNIQYF.

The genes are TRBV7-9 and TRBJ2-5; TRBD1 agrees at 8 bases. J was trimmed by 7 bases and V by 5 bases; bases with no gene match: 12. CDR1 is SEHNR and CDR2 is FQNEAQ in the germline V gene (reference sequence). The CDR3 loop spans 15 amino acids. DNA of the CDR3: TGTGCCAGCAGCAACCGGGACAGGTTATCAGGGACCCAGTACTTC. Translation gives CASSNRDRLSGTQYF.

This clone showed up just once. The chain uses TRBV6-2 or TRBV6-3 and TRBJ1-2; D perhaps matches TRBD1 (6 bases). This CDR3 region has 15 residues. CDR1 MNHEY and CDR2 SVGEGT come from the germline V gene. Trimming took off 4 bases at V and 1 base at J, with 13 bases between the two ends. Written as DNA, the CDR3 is TGTGCCAGCAGTTCAAGGACAGACCGTAACTATGGCTACACCTTC. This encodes CASSSRTDRNYGYTF.

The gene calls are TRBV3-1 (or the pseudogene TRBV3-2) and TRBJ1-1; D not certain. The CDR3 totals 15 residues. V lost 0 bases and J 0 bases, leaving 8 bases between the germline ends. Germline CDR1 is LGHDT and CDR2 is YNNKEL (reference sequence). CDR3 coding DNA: TGTGCCAGCAGCCAAGACCGCGTCTTGAACACTGAAGCTTTCTTT. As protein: CASSQDRVLNTEAFF.

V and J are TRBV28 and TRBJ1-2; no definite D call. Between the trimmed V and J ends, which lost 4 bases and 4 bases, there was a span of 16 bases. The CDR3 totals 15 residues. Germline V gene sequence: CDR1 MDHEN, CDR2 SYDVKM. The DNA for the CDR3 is TGTGCCAGCAGTTCCGAGGGTCGGGTCGGCTATGGCTACACCTTC. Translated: CASSSEGRVGYGYTF.